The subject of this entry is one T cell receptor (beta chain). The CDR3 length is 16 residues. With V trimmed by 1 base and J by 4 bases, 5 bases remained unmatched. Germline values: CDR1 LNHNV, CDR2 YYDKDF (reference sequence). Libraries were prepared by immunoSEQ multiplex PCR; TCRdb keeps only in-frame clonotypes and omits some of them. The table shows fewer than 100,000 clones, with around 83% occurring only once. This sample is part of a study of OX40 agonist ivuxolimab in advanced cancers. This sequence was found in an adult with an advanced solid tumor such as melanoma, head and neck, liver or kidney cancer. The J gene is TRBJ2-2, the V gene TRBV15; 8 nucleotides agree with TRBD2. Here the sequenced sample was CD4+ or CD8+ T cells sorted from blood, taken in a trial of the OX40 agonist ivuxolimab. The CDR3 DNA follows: TGTGCCACCAGCAGAGCAGCCGGGACTAGCACCGGGGAGCTGTTTTTT. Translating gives CATSRAAGTSTGELFF.